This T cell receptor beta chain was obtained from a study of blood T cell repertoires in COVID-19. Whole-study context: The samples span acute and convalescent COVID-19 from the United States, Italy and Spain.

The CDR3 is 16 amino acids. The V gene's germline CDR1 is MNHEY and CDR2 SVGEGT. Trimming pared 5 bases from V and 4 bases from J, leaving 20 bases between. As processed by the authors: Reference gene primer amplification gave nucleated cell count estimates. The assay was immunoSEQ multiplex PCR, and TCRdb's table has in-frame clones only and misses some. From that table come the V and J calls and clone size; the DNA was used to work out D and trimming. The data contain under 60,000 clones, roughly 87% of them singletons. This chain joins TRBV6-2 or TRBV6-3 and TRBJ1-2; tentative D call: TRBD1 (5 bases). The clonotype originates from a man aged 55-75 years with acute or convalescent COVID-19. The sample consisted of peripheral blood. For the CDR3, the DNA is TGTGCCAGCAGTCGGACGCCTGGGGGGGACGGCTATGGCTACACCTTC. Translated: CASSRTPGGDGYGYTF.